The sequence of this T cell receptor beta chain was determined in a study of T cells after yellow fever vaccination (dated by TCRdb to 2018 to 2020). About the investigation overall: Libraries from fractions with low cell numbers were prepared with the SMART-Seq v4 Ultra Low Input RNA kit. Blood was collected at multiple timepoints before and after primary and secondary immunization, and bulk PBMC replicates and cell subsets were isolated. To track T-cell clones before and after primary and booster YFV17D yellow fever vaccination, bulk TCR alpha and beta repertoires were sequenced longitudinally. Two healthy male donors, one aged 18 to 29 and one aged 30 to 40 years, were included in the cohort. Beyond this particular receptor, the publication reports: A small fraction of clonotypes showed up in both the CD4 and CD8 compartments, probably as a result of convergent recombination. Because abundant contaminating clonotypes from the bulk population could be contained in FACS-sorted repertoires, computational filtering was required. Compared with the primary T-cell response, the secondary T-cell response was weaker but faster, peaking on day 5 rather than day 15. After the booster, most clones that had expanded after primary vaccination were detected again (nearly 98% of CD4 and 88% of CD8), suggesting broad maintenance of memory. The study included only a couple of donors, which limits how far the findings can be generalized.

This clonotype was seen a handful of times. Its antigen is still unknown. No base quality values were provided; no much bigger clone lies one nucleotide off. This specimen's treatment or condition label, interpreted: live attenuated yellow fever vaccine strain. PBMCs were isolated from peripheral blood using a standard Ficoll-Paque protocol. CD4 and CD8 T-cell fractions were isolated with Dynabeads CD4 and CD8 positive selection kits. TriZol was used to extract RNA from bulk PBMCs, from CD4 and CD8 fractions, and from dextramer-positive and dextramer-negative fractions. After removal of 3 bases from V and 3 bases from J, the junction retains 4 bases not matched to a gene. Per the germline V gene (reference sequence), LNHDA is the CDR1 and SQIVND is the CDR2. Inclusive of the bounding cysteine and phenylalanine, the CDR3 is 15 residues long. Only the CDR3 region is kept as DNA, spanning 45 bases read in frame from base 1.

Sequenced on an Illumina NovaSeq 6000. Synthesis of TCR cDNA relied on 5'RACE template switching, a step that introduced a universal primer site along with unique molecular identifiers. Priming for cDNA synthesis came from both the TCR alpha and TCR beta constant segments. Libraries were amplified in two PCR steps, with sample barcodes and sequencing adapters added in the second step. Sequencing of the libraries was done on either Illumina HiSeq 2500 (2x100 bp) or NovaSeq (2x150 bp). In the paper's pipeline: MIGEC was used to demultiplex reads and collapse the reads into UMI consensus sequences, and MiXCR was used for V(D)J alignment. Clonotypes responding to the vaccine were identified with edgeR on replicate PBMC samples, with the criteria of FDR below 0.01 and a log2 fold change above 5 up to day 15. Each bulk clonotype was labeled CD4 or CD8 based on which sequenced repertoire, CD4 or CD8, contained the clonotype at higher abundance. The public reads were run again by TCRdb, first through fastp at Q25 and then through MiXCR, and only productive beta chains were kept. All rows with the same CDR3 protein become a single entry with the most common DNA and genes. TCRdb's processing, not the authors' own work, is the source of the V and J calls. A total of around 340,000 distinct CDR3 sequences appear in this sample, 12% of them only once. The ten largest account for 2.5% to 4% of the sample.

The sample consisted of CD4+ T cells sorted from PBMCs, taken 15 days after the yellow fever booster vaccination. The sequence was obtained from a man between 18 and 35 years old who received the YFV17D yellow fever vaccine. The chain uses TRBV19 and TRBJ1-1; TRBD1 aligns with 10 central bases. In nucleotide form, the sequence is TGTGCCAGTAGTATTGGGACAGGGGTATACACTGAAGCTTTCTTT. This sequence encodes CASSIGTGVYTEAFF.